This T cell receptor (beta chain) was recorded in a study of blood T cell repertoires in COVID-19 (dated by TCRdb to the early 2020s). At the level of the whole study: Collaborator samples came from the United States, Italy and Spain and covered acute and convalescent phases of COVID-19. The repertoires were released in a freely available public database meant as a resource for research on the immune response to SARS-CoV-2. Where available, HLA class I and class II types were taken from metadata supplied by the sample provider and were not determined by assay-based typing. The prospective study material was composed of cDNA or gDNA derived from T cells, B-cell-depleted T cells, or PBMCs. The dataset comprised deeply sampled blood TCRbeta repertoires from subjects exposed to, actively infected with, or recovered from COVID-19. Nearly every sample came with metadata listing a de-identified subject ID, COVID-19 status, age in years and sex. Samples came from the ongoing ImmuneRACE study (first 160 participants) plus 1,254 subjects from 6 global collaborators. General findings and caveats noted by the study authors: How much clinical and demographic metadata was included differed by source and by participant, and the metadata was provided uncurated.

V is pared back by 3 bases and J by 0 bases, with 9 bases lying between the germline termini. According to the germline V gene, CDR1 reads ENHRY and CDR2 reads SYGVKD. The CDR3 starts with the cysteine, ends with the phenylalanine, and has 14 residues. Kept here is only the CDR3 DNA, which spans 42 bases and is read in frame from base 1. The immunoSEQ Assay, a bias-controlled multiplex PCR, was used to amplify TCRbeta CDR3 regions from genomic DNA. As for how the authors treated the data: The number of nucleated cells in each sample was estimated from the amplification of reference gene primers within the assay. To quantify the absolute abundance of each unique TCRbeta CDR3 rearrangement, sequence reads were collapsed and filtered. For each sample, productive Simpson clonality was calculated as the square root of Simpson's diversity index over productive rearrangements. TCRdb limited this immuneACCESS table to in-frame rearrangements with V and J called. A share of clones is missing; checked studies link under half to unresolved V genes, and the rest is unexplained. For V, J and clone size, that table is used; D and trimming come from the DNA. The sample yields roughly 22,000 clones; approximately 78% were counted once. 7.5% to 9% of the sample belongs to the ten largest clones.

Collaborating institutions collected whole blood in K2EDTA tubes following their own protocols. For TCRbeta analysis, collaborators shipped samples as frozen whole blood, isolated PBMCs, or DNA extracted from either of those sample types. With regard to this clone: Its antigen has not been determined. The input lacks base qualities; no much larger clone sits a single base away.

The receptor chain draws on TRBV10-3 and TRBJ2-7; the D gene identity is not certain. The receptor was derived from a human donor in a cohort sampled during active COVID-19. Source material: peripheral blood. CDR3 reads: CAISESQISYEQYF. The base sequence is TGTGCCATCAGTGAAAGTCAGATCTCCTACGAGCAGTACTTC.